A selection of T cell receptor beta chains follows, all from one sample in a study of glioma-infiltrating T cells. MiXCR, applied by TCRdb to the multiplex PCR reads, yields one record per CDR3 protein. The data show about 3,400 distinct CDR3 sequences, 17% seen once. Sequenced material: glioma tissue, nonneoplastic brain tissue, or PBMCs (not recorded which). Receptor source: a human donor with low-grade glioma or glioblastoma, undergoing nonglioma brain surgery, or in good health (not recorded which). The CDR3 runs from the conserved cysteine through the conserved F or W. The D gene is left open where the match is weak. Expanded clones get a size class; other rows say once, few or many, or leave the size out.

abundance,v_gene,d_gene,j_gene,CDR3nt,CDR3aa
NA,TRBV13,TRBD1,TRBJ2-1,TGTGCTACAAGGGGGCGCAATGAGCAGTTCTTC,CATRGRNEQFF
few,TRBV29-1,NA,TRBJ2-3,TGCAGCGCAGAAGGAGAGGGAAAAACAGATACGCAGTATTTT,CSAEGEGKTDTQYF
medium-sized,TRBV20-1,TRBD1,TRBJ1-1,TGCAGTGCTAGCGGAGGACAGGGGTACACTGAAGCTTTCTTT,CSASGGQGYTEAFF
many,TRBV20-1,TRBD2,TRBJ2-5,TGCAGTGCTAGACCCGACTTGCGGGGGGGCTCTGGGGAGACCCCGTACTTC,CSARPDLRGGSGETPYF
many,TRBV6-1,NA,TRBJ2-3,TGTGCCAGCATCCCCACGGGCGGGTTGAGCACAGATACGCAGTATTTT,CASIPTGGLSTDTQYF
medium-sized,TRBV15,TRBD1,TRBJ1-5,TGTGCCACCAGCAGTAACCGGGACAGGGCCCAGCATTTT,CATSSNRDRAQHF
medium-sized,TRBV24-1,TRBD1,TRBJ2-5,TGTGCCACCAGTGATTTCCGACAGGGGAAAGAGACCCAGTACTTC,CATSDFRQGKETQYF
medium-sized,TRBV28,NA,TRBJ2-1,TGTGCCACCTCGTCCAGGGAGCCCTACAATGAGCAGTTCTTC,CATSSREPYNEQFF
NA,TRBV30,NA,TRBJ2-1,TGTGCCTGGAGTAACAGAAAATACAATGAGCAGTTCTTC,CAWSNRKYNEQFF
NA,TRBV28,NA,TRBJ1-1,TGTGTTAGCAGTTTATCTGGGTTTACGAGCACTGAAGCTTTCTTT,CVSSLSGFTSTEAFF
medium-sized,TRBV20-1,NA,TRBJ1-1,TGCAGTGCTAGATCTGCGTACACTGAAGCTTTCTTT,CSARSAYTEAFF
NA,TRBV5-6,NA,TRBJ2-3,TGTGCCAGCAGCCGGACGGAGGGTAGGTATACGCAGTATTTT,CASSRTEGRYTQYF
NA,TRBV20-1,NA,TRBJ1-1,TGCAGTGCTAACAGGCTCCGGACTGACGCTTTCTTT,CSANRLRTDAFF
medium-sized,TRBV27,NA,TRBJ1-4,TGTGCCAGCAGTTTTTTCGCCAGAGCTAATGAAAAACTGTTTTTT,CASSFFARANEKLFF
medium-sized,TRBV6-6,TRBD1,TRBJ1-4,TGTGCCAGCAGTTACCAGGGACAGGCGGGAGAAAAACTGTTTTTT,CASSYQGQAGEKLFF
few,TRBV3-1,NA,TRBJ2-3,TGTGCCAGCAGCCTCGCGGAGCAGGTGACGCGCACAGATACGCAGTATTTT,CASSLAEQVTRTDTQYF
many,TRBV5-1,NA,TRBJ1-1,TGCGCCAGCAGCTCGACCGACGGAGCGAACACTGAAGCTTTCTTT,CASSSTDGANTEAFF